This TCR beta chain was identified during a study of long-term antiretroviral therapy in people with HIV. As for the study in general: Sampling started about a decade before the 2015 immediate-ART recommendation.

Per the germline V gene, CDR1 is SGHVS and CDR2 is FQNEAQ. Deletions cut 7 bases from V and 3 bases from J, with 15 bases between. The CDR3 contains 14 residues. Researchers ran immunoSEQ v3.0 at survey level. Sequencing used immunoSEQ multiplex PCR; TCRdb keeps in-frame clones, though not all of them. The table has roughly 33,000 clones, 97% seen once; the top ten hold 2.9%. V and J are TRBV7-8 and TRBJ1-1; no clear D gene. The sequence was collected from a man aged 25 to 45 with HIV. This sample comprised unsorted PBMCs, obtained 6.9 years after starting antiretroviral therapy. The CDR3 spells CASTRRLGDTEAFF. In DNA form, the CDR3 reads TGTGCCAGCACCCGCCGCCTCGGGGACACTGAAGCTTTCTTT.